The sequence of this TCR beta chain was determined in a study of T-cell memory formation after mild COVID-19. In TCRdb, the 5' RACE reads were re-called with MiXCR into one record per CDR3 protein. The sample shows roughly 310,000 distinct CDR3 sequences, more than 15% of them seen only once. In germline, CDR1 is SGHRS, CDR2 YFSETQ. The CDR3 loop spans 13 amino acids. V was pared by 4 bases and J by 7 bases, with 12 bases between. The origin of this receptor is a man aged 18 to 29 who had mild COVID-19 (a few samples of this study predate the infection). Cell type and time point are not known. The gene calls are TRBV5-1 and TRBJ2-1, with D uncertain. The sample comprised PBMCs or a T cell subset sorted from them (not recorded which). CDR3 in amino acids: CASSGSLGNEQFF. The CDR3 nucleotides are TGCGCCAGCAGCGGATCGTTGGGGAATGAGCAGTTCTTC. Drawing the rest from reference TRBV5-1 and TRBJ2-1, the complete variable domain is KAGVTQTPRYLIKTRGQQVTLSCSPISGHRSVSWYQQTPGQGLQFLFEYFSETQRNKGNFPGRFSGRQFSNSRSEMNVSTLELGDSALYLCASSGSLGNEQFFGPGTRLTVL.